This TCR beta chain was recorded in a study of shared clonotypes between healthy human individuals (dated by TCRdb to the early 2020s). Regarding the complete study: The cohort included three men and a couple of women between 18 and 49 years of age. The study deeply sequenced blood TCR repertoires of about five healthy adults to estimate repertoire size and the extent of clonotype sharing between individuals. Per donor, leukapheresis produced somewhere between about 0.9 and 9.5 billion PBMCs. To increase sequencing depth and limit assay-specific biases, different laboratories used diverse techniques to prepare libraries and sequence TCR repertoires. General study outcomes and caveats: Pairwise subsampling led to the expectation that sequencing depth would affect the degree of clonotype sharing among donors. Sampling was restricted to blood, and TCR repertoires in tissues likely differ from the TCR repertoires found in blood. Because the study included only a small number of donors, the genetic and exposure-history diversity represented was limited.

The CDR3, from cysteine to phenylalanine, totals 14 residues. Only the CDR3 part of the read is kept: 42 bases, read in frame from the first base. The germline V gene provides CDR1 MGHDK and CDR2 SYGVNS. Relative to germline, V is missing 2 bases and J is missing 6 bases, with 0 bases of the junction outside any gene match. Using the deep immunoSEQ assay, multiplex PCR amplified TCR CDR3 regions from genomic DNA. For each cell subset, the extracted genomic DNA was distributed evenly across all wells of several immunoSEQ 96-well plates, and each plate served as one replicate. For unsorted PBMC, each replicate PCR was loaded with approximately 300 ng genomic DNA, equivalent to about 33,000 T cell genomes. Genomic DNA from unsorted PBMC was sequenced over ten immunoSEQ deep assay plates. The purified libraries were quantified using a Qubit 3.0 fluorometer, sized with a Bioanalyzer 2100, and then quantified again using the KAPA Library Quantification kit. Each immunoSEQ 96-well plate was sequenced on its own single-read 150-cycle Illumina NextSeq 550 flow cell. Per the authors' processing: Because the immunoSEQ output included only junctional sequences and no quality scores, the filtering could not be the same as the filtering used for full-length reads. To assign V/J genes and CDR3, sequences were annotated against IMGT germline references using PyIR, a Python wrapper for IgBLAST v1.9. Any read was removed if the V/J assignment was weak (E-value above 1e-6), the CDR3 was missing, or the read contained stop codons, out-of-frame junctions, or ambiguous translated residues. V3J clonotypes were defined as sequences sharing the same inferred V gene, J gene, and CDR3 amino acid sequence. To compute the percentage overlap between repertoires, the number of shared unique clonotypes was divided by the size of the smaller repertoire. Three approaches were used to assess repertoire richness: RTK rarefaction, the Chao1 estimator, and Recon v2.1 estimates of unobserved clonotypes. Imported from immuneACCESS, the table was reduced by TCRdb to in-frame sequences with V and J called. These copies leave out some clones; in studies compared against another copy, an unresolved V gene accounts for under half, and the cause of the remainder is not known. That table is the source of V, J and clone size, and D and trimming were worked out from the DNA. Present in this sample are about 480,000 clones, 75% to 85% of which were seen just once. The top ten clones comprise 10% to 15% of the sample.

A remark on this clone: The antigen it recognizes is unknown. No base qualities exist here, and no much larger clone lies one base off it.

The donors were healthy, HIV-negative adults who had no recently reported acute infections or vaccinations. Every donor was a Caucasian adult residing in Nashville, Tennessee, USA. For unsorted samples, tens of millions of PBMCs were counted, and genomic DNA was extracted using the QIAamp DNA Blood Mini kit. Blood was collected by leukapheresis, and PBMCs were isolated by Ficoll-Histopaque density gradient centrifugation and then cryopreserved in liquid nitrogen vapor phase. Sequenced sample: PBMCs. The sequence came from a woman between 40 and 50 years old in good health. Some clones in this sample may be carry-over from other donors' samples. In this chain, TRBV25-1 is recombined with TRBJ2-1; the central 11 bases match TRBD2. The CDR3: CASSELAGGNEQFF. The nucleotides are TGTGCCAGCAGTGAACTAGCGGGAGGCAATGAGCAGTTCTTC.